This T cell receptor beta chain was recorded in a study of lymphopenia after photon versus proton radiotherapy. Here immunoSEQ multiplex PCR was the method, and the copy in TCRdb shows in-frame clones only, minus some. The table lists 42,000 or so clones, around 86% of them singletons. Trimming took 4 bases from V and 4 from J, leaving 11 bases between them. The CDR3 runs 14 residues. The germline V gene has CDR1 LNHDA and CDR2 SQIVND (reference sequence). The chain has TRBV19 and TRBJ2-1; D possibly uses TRBD1 or TRBD2 (5 bases each). The clonotype was recovered from a woman in her 70s with pancreatic cancer. This sample comprised peripheral blood, obtained from a patient treated with proton-based radiotherapy. This chain's CDR3 is CASSTTGTYNEQFF. For the CDR3, the DNA is TGTGCCAGTAGTACGACCGGGACGTACAATGAGCAGTTCTTC.